The 8 T cell receptor beta chains below come from one sample, sequenced in a study of blood T cell repertoires in COVID-19. TCRdb's table, derived via immunoSEQ multiplex PCR, lists solely in-frame clones and lacks some. The sample records about 350,000 clones, 89% being singletons. Sequencing was carried out using peripheral blood. The receptor source for this set is a woman aged 55-70 years with COVID-19, enrolled during active disease.

J is TRBJ1-3 and V is TRBV13; 8 nucleotides align to TRBD1. The CDR3 sequence is 15 residues long. The germline gives CDR1 PRHDT, CDR2 FYEKMQ (reference sequence). V shed 4 bases and J 4 bases; nucleotides not matched to a gene: 6. The CDR3 coding sequence is TGTGCCAGCAGCTATGGGACAGGCTCGGGAAACACCATATATTTT. Its protein product is CASSYGTGSGNTIYF. Using reference TRBV13 and TRBJ1-3 for the parts outside the CDR3, the full variable domain is AAGVIQSPRHLIKEKRETATLKCYPIPRHDTVYWYQQGPGQDPQFLISFYEKMQSDKGSIPDRFSAQQFSDYHSELNMSSLELGDSALYFCASSYGTGSGNTIYFGEGSWLTVV.

The rearrangement links TRBV6-5 to TRBJ1-2; no firm D call. The CDR3 covers 11 residues. Between the trimmed V and J ends, which lost 7 bases and 4 bases, there was a span of 7 bases. The V gene's germline CDR1 is MNHEY and CDR2 SVGAGI. The CDR3 DNA sequence: TGTGCCAGCACTCTAGGCTATGGCTACACCTTC. It codes for CASTLGYGYTF.

This chain joins TRBV6-5 and TRBJ2-2; 7 bases are a match to TRBD1. CDR3 length equals 13 residues. After removal of 2 bases from V and 6 bases from J, the junction contained 0 bases not matched to a gene. Looked up from germline, CDR1 is MNHEY and CDR2 is SVGAGI. CDR3 region: CASSYQGAGELFF. In DNA form, the CDR3 reads TGTGCCAGCAGTTACCAGGGGGCCGGGGAGCTGTTTTTT.

This clone was found once. The chain recombines TRBV4-2 with TRBJ1-4; D might be TRBD1 (5 bases). Between the trimmed V and J ends, which lost 4 bases and 6 bases, there was a span of 15 bases. This CDR3 is 15 amino acids long. Germline values: CDR1 LGHNA, CDR2 YNFKEQ. CDR3 sequence reads: CASSPSTVSYEKLFF. The CDR3 bases are TGTGCCAGCAGCCCTTCGACAGTTTCCTATGAAAAACTGTTTTTT.

The V call is TRBV5-1, the J call TRBJ2-1; D may be TRBD2 (5 bases). V lost 4 bases and J lost 9, with 20 bases in between. The CDR3 extends over 15 amino acids. Germline V lookup: CDR1 SGHRS, CDR2 YFSETQ. The CDR3 protein is CASSPLAGPSGEQFF. CDR3 nucleotides: TGCGCCAGCAGCCCCCTTGCGGGTCCCTCGGGTGAGCAGTTCTTC.

V usage is TRBV7-2 and J usage is TRBJ2-2; 8 positions match TRBD2. The CDR3 extends over 15 amino acids. Trimming took 3 bases from V and 0 from J; bases not matched to a gene: 0. Germline values: CDR1 SGHTA, CDR2 FQGNSA. This CDR3 reads CASSFSGTNTGELFF. In DNA, the CDR3 is TGTGCCAGCAGCTTTAGCGGGACGAACACCGGGGAGCTGTTTTTT. Looking up the rest from reference TRBV7-2 and TRBJ2-2 gives the full variable domain: GAGVSQSPSNKVTEKGKDVELRCDPISGHTALYWYRQSLGQGLEFLIYFQGNSAPDKSGLPSDRFSAERTGGSVSTLTIQRTQQEDSAVYLCASSFSGTNTGELFFGEGSRLTVL.

The J gene is TRBJ1-2, the V gene TRBV9; TRBD1 is a possible D gene (5 bases). The germline V gene encodes CDR1 SGDLS and CDR2 YYNGEE. This CDR3 has 14 amino acids. V was shortened by 1 base and J by 6 bases, with 13 bases between the two germline ends. Written as DNA, the CDR3 is TGTGCCAGCAGCGTACTTGGGCAGGGAAATGGCTACACCTTC. Protein product: CASSVLGQGNGYTF.

In nucleotides, the CDR3 is TGTGCCAGCAGCACTCGACTAGCGGGGAAAGTCTACGAGCAGTACTTC. Protein: CASSTRLAGKVYEQYF. The chain is built from TRBV3-1 (or the pseudogene TRBV3-2) and TRBJ2-7; 11 bases line up with TRBD2. Germline values: CDR1 LGHDT, CDR2 YNNKEL (reference sequence). The V and J ends lost 5 bases and 3 bases, in that order; junction bases with no gene match: 9. The CDR3 is made up of 16 amino acids.